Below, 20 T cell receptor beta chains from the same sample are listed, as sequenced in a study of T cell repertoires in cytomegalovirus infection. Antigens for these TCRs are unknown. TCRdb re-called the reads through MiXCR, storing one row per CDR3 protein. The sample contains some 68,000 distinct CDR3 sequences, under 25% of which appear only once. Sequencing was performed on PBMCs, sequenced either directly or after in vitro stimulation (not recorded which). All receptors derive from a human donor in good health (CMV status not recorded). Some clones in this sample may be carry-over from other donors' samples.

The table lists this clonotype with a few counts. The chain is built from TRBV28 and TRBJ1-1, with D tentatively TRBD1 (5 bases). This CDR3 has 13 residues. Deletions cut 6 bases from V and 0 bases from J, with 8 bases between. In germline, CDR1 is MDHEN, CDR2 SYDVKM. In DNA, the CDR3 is TGTGCCAGCAGCCGACAGATGAACACTGAAGCTTTCTTT. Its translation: CASSRQMNTEAFF.

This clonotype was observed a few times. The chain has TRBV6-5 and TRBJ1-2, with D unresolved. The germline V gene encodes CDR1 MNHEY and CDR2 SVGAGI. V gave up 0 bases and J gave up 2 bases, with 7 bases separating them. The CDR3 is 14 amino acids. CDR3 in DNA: TGTGCCAGCAGTTACTCCCCAGAAAACTATGGCTACACCTTC. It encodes CASSYSPENYGYTF.

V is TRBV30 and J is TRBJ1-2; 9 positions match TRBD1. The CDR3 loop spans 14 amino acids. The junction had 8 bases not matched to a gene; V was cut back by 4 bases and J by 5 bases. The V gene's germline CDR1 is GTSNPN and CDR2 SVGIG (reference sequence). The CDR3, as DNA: TGTGCCTGGATCCCAGCACAGGGGGCTTATGGCTACACCTTC. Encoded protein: CAWIPAQGAYGYTF.

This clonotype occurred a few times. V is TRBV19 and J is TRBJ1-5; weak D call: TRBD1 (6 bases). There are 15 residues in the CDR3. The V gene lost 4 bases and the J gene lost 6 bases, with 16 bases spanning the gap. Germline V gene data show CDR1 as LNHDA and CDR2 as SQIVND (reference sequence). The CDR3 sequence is CASSKWAGEGQPQHF. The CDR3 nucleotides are TGTGCCAGTAGTAAGTGGGCAGGGGAAGGTCAGCCCCAGCATTTT.

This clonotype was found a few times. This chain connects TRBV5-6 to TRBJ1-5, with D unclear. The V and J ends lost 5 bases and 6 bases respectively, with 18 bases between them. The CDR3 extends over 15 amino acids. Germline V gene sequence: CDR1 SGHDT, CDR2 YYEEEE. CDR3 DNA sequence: TGTGCCAGCAGTTCCGCCCGGTGGGGAATTCAGCCCCAGCATTTT. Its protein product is CASSSARWGIQPQHF.

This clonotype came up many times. CDR3 residues: CASSPGLAGVTGELFF. The CDR3 region has the DNA TGTGCCAGCAGCCCGGGACTAGCGGGAGTAACCGGGGAGCTGTTTTTT. The rearrangement joins TRBV7-9 to TRBJ2-2, with TRBD2 identical over 14 bases. CDR1 and CDR2 (germline): SEHNR, FQNEAQ (reference sequence). The trim removed 5 bases at V and 5 bases at J, leaving 4 bases unmatched. The CDR3 runs 16 residues.

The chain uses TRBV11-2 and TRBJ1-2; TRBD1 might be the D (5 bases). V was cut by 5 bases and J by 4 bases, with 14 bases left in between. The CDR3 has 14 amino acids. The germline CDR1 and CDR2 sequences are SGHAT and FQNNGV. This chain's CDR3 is CASSAIRGSYGYTF. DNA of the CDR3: TGTGCCAGCAGCGCTATTAGGGGCTCCTATGGCTACACCTTC.

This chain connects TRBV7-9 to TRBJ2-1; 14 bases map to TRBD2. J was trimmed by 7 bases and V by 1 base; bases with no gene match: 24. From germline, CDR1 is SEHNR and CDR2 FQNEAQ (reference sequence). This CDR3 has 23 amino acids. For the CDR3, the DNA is TGTGCCAGCAGCTTAGTTCCCCTAATCTCCCACGGACTAGCGGGAGGTTTTGGGAATGAGCAGTTCTTC. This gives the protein CASSLVPLISHGLAGGFGNEQFF.

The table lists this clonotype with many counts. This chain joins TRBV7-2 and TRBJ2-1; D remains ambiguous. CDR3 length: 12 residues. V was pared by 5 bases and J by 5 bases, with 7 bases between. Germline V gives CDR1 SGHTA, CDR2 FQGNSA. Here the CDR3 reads CASSPQDNEQFF. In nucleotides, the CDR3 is TGTGCCAGCAGCCCTCAAGACAATGAGCAGTTCTTC.

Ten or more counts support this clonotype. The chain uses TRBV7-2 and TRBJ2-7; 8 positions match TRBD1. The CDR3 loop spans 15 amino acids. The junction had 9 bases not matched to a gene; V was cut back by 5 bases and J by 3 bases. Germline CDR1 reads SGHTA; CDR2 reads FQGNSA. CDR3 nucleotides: TGTGCCAGCAGCCCCGGGACAGGCTATATCTACGAGCAGTACTTC. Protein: CASSPGTGYIYEQYF.

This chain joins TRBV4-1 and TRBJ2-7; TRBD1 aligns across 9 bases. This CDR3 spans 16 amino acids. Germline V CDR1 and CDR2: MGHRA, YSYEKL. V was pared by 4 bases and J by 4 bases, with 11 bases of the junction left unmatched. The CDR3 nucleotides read TGCGCCAGCAGCCCGGGACAGGGAAGAATGGGTTACGAGCAGTACTTC. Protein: CASSPGQGRMGYEQYF.

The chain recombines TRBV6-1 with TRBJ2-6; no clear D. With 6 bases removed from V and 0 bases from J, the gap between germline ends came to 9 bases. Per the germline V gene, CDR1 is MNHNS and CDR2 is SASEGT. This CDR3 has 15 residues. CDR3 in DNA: TGTGCCAGCAGGACGGCTCGCTCTGGGGCCAACGTCCTGACTTTC. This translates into CASRTARSGANVLTF.

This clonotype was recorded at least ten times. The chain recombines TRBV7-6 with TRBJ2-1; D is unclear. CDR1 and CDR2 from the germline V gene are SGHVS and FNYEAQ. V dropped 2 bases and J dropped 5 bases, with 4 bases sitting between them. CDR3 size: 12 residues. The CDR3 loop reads CASSLMNNEQFF. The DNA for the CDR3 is TGTGCCAGCAGCTTAATGAACAATGAGCAGTTCTTC.

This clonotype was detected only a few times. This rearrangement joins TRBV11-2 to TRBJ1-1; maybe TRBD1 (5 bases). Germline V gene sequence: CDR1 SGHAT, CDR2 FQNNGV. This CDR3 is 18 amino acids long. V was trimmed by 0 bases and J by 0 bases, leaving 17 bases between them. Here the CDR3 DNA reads TGTGCCAGCAGCTTAGAAAGCCCAAGTCGACAGATGAACACTGAAGCTTTCTTT. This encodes CASSLESPSRQMNTEAFF.

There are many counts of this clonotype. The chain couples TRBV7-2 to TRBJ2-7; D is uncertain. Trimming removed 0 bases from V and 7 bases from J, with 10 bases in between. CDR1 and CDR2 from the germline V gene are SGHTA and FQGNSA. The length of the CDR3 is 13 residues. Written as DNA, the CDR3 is TGTGCCAGCAGCTTAGCCATGGGTAGGGAGCAGTACGTC. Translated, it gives CASSLAMGREQYV.

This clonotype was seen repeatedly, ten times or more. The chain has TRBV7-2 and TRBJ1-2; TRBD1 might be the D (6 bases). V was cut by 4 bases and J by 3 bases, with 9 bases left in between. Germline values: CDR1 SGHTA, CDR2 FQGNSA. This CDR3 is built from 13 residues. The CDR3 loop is CASSWSGDYGYTF. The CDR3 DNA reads TGTGCCAGCAGCTGGTCAGGGGACTATGGCTACACCTTC. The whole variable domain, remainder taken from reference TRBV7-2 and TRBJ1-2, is GAGVSQSPSNKVTEKGKDVELRCDPISGHTALYWYRQSLGQGLEFLIYFQGNSAPDKSGLPSDRFSAERTGGSVSTLTIQRTQQEDSAVYLCASSWSGDYGYTFGSGTRLTVV.

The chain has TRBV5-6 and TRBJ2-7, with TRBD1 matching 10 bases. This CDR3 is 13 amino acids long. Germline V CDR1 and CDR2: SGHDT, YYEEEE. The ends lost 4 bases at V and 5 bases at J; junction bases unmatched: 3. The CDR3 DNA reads TGTGCCAGCAGCCGGGACAGGGGAGACGAGCAGTACTTC. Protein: CASSRDRGDEQYF.

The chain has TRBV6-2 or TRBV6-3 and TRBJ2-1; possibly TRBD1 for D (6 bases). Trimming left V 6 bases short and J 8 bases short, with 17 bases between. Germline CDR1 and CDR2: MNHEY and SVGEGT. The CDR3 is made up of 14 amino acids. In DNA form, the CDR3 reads TGTGCCAGCAGCCGGGCCCAGGGGATACATGAGCAGTTCTTC. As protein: CASSRAQGIHEQFF.

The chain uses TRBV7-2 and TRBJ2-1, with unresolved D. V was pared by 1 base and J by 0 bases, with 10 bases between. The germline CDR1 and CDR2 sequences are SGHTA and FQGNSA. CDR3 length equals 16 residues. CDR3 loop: CASSLDAPSSYNEQFF. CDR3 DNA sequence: TGTGCCAGCAGCTTAGACGCCCCGAGCTCCTACAATGAGCAGTTCTTC.

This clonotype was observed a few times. DNA for the CDR3: TGTGCCAGCAGCACCCAAACAGATACGCAGTATTTT. Protein: CASSTQTDTQYF. The chain has TRBV7-9 and TRBJ2-3; D is undetermined. V gave up 5 bases and J gave up 3 bases, with 6 bases separating them. Germline CDR1 and CDR2: SEHNR and FQNEAQ (reference sequence). The CDR3 contains 12 residues.